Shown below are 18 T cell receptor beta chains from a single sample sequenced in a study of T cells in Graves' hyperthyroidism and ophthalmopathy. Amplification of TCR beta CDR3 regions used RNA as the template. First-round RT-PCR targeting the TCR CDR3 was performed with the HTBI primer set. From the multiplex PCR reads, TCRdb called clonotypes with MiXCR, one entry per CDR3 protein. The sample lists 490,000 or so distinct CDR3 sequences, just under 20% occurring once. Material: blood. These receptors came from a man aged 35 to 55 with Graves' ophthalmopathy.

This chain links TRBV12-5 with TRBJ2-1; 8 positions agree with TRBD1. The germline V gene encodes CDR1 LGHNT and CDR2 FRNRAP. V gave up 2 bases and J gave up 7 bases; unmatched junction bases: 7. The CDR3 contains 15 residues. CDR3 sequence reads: CASGLSTGAPNEQFF. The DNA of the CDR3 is TGTGCTAGTGGTTTGTCGACAGGGGCGCCTAATGAGCAGTTCTTC.

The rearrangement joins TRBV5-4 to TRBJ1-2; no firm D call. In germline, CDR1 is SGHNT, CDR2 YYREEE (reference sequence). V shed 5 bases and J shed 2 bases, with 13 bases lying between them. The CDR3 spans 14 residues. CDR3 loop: CASRAGGLNYGYTF. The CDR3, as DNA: TGTGCCAGCAGGGCTGGCGGGCTGAACTATGGCTACACCTTC.

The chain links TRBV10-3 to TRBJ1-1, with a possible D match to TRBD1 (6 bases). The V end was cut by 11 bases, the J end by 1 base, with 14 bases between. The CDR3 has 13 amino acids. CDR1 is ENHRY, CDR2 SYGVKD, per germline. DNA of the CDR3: TGTGCCTCTGGACCGACAGGGAACACTGAAGCTTTCTTT. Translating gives CASGPTGNTEAFF.

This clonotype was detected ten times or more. The CDR3 sequence: CASSGWDIWNTEAFF. The DNA of the CDR3 is TGTGCCAGCAGTGGATGGGACATCTGGAACACTGAAGCTTTCTTT. V gene TRBV28 combines with J gene TRBJ1-1; TRBD1 might be the D (6 bases). The germline V gene encodes CDR1 MDHEN and CDR2 SYDVKM. The germline V and J ends were trimmed by 5 bases and 1 base, with 14 bases remaining between them. This CDR3 comprises 15 residues.

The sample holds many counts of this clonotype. CDR3 nucleotides: TGTGCCAGCAGTTCATTCATCATTGATACGCAGTATTTT. It codes for CASSSFIIDTQYF. The V gene is TRBV5-5, the J gene TRBJ2-3; D not certain. Germline CDR1 is SGHKS and CDR2 is YYEKEE (reference sequence). The CDR3 covers 13 residues. V lost 5 bases, J lost 6 bases, and 13 bases lay in between. Supplemented by reference TRBV5-5 and TRBJ2-3, the full variable domain reads DAGVTQSPTHLIKTRGQQVTLRCSPISGHKSVSWYQQVLGQGPQFIFQYYEKEERGRGNFPDRFSARQFPNYSSELNVNALLLGDSALYLCASSSFIIDTQYFGPGTRLTVL.

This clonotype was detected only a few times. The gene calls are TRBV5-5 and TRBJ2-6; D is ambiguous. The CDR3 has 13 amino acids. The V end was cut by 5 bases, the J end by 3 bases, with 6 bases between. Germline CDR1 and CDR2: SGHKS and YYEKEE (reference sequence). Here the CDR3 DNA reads TGTGCCAGCAGATTCGTTGGGGCCAACGTCCTGACTTTC. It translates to CASRFVGANVLTF.

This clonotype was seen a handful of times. The CDR3 nucleotides are TGTGCCAGCAGTCTCATTAGCGGTTCCTCCTCCTACGAGCAGTACTTC. Encoded protein: CASSLISGSSSYEQYF. This rearrangement joins TRBV28 to TRBJ2-7; D may be TRBD2 (6 bases). Looked up from germline, CDR1 is MDHEN and CDR2 is SYDVKM. V was clipped by 5 bases and J by 0 bases, with 17 bases between them. The CDR3 has 16 amino acids.

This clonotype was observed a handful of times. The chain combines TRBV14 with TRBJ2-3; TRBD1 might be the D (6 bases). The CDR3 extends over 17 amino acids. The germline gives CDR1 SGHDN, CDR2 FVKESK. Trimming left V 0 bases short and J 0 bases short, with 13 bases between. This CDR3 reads CASSQEFRTVSTDTQYF. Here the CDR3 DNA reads TGTGCCAGCAGCCAAGAGTTCAGGACAGTCAGCACAGATACGCAGTATTTT.

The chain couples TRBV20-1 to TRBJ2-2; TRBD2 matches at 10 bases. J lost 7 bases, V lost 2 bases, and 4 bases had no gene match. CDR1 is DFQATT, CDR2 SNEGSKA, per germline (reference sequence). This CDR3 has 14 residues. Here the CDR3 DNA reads TGCAGTGCTAGACTAGCGGGAGCGGTCGGGGAGCTGTTTTTT. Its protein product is CSARLAGAVGELFF.

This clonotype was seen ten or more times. In DNA form, the CDR3 reads TGTGCCAGCAGTCACCCGGGACACCCCTACGAGCAGTACTTC. Translated, it gives CASSHPGHPYEQYF. The chain employs TRBV6-1 and TRBJ2-7; D may be TRBD1 (6 bases). Germline CDR1 MNHNS, CDR2 SASEGT. Trimming cost V 5 bases and J 2 bases, with 13 bases left between them. The CDR3 contains 14 residues.

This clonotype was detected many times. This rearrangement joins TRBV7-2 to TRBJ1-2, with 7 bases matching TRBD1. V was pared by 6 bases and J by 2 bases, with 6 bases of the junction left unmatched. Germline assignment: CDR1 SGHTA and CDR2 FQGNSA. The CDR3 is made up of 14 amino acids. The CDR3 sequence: CASSRSRGNYGYTF. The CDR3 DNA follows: TGTGCCAGCAGTCGGTCCAGGGGGAACTATGGCTACACCTTC.

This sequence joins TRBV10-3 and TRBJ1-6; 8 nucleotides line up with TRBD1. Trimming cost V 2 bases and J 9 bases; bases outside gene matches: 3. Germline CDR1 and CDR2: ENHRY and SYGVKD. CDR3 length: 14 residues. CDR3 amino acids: CAISERTGISPLHF. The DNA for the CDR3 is TGTGCCATCAGTGAGCGGACAGGGATTTCACCCCTCCACTTT.

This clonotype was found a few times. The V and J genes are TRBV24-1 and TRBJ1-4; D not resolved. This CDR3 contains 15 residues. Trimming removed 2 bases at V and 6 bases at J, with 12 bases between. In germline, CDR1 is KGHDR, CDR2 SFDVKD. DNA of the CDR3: TGTGCCACCAGTGATTCCGTTGCGAGATATGAAAAACTGTTTTTT. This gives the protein CATSDSVARYEKLFF.

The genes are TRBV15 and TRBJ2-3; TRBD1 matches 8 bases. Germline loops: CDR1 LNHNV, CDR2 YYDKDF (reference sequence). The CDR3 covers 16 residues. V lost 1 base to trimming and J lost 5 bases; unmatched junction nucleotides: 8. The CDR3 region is CATSRAGQGKLDTQYF. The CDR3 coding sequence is TGTGCCACCAGCAGAGCCGGACAGGGAAAGTTAGATACGCAGTATTTT.

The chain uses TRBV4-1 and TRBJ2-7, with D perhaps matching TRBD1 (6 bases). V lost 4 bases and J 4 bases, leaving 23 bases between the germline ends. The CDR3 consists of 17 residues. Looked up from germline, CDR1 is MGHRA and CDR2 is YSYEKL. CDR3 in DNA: TGCGCCAGCAGCCTCCACGCTTTGGAACAGGGAACGTACGAGCAGTACTTC. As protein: CASSLHALEQGTYEQYF.

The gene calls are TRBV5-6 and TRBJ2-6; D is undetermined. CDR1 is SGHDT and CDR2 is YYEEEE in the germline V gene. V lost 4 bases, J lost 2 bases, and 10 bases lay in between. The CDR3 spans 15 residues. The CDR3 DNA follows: TGTGCCAGCAGCCGACTGGGAACTGGGGCCAACGTCCTGACTTTC. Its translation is CASSRLGTGANVLTF.

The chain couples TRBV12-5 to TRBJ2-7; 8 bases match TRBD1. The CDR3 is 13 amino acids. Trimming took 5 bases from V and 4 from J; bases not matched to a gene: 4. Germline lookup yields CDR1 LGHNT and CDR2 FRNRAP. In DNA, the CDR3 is TGTGCTAGTGGTCTGGACAGGGTTTACGAGCAGTACTTC. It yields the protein CASGLDRVYEQYF.

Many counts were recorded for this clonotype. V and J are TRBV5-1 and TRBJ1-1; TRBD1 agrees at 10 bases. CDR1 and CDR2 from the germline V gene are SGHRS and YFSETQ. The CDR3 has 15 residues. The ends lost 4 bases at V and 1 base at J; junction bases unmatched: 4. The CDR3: CASSGGQGWNTEAFF. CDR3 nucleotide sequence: TGCGCCAGCAGCGGGGGACAGGGGTGGAACACTGAAGCTTTCTTT.